One sample yielded the 14 T cell receptor beta chains listed below, sequenced in a study of T-cell reconstitution after alpha-beta-depleted transplantation in children. Unique molecular identifiers were incorporated when the TCRbeta library was constructed. TCRdb reanalysed the PCR reads using MiXCR and keeps one entry per CDR3 protein. The sample yields 200,000 to 250,000 distinct CDR3 sequences, about a tenth seen once. The sequenced sample was PBMCs, obtained before TCRalphabeta/CD19-depleted stem cell transplant. The receptors here all came from a child under two years old with acute myeloid leukemia, due to receive a stem cell transplant.

This clonotype occurred many times. The chain carries TRBV12-3 or TRBV12-4 and TRBJ2-1; tentatively, D is TRBD1 or TRBD2 (5 bases each). The CDR3 extends over 14 amino acids. The V end was cut by 3 bases, the J end by 8 bases, with 14 bases between. The CDR3 sequence is CASSFRDPWYEQFF. The CDR3 DNA reads TGTGCCAGCAGTTTCCGGGACCCCTGGTATGAGCAGTTCTTC.

This clonotype was recorded many times. The chain uses TRBV7-9 and TRBJ2-1, with 10 bases fitting TRBD2. Trimming took 0 bases from V and 6 from J; bases not matched to a gene: 5. This CDR3 spans 16 amino acids. Germline CDR1 reads SEHNR; CDR2 reads FQNEAQ (reference sequence). CDR3 nucleotide sequence: TGTGCCAGCAGCTTAGCCGGGACTAGCGCCTCCAATGAGCAGTTCTTC. The encoded protein is CASSLAGTSASNEQFF.

This clonotype came up many times. The chain joins TRBV28 to TRBJ2-1; D is ambiguous. The CDR3 sequence is 12 residues long. Trimming removed 10 bases from V and 4 bases from J, with 11 bases in between. Germline V CDR1 and CDR2: MDHEN, SYDVKM. The CDR3 sequence: CATQWSYNEQFF. DNA of the CDR3: TGTGCCACCCAATGGAGTTACAATGAGCAGTTCTTC.

Ten or more counts support this clonotype. This rearrangement joins TRBV12-3 or TRBV12-4 to TRBJ1-1; TRBD1 is a possible D gene (5 bases). The V end was cut by 3 bases, the J end by 1 base, with 9 bases between. The CDR3 consists of 14 residues. The CDR3: CASSFRVGNTEAFF. CDR3 nucleotide sequence: TGTGCCAGCAGTTTCAGGGTTGGGAACACTGAAGCTTTCTTT.

This clonotype occurred many times. This chain connects TRBV4-2 to TRBJ2-1, with 9 bases fitting TRBD2. V was pared by 0 bases and J by 5 bases, with 2 bases of the junction left unmatched. In germline, CDR1 is LGHNA, CDR2 YNFKEQ. The CDR3 runs 15 residues. The CDR3 region is CASSQDGLAHNEQFF. CDR3 nucleotide sequence: TGTGCCAGCAGCCAAGATGGACTAGCGCACAATGAGCAGTTCTTC.

Many counts were recorded for this clonotype. The chain employs TRBV7-9 and TRBJ2-3, with D unresolved. The CDR3 loop spans 10 amino acids. Trimming stripped 11 bases from V and 4 bases from J, with 7 bases between. Per germline, CDR1 SEHNR and CDR2 FQNEAQ (reference sequence). The CDR3: CAHTADTQYF. For the CDR3, the DNA is TGTGCCCACACAGCAGATACGCAGTATTTT.

The chain recombines TRBV27 with TRBJ2-5; 10 bases are shared with TRBD2. V gave up 6 bases and J gave up 4 bases; unmatched junction bases: 8. Germline CDR1 reads MNHEY; CDR2 reads SMNVEV (reference sequence). The CDR3 extends over 15 amino acids. CDR3 region: CASSLSGGPGETQYF. The CDR3 region has the DNA TGTGCCAGCAGCCTTAGCGGGGGGCCGGGAGAGACCCAGTACTTC.

Ten or more counts support this clonotype. V gene TRBV11-3 combines with J gene TRBJ2-3; D is unclear. Germline CDR1 and CDR2: SGHNT and YENEEA. The CDR3 length is 12 residues. Trimming cost V 4 bases and J 6 bases, with 8 bases left between them. CDR3 nucleotides: TGTGCCAGCAGCTCAGACGGGGATACGCAGTATTTT. It specifies CASSSDGDTQYF.

This clonotype was found many times. The chain combines TRBV7-9 with TRBJ1-1; D is unclear. The CDR3 spans 14 residues. Germline V gives CDR1 SEHNR, CDR2 FQNEAQ (reference sequence). The ends were cut back, 4 bases at V and 7 bases at J, with 16 bases in the middle. CDR3 sequence (DNA): TGTGCCAGCAGCTCGAGCGTGTGGTCAGGTGAAGCTTTCTTT. The encoded protein is CASSSSVWSGEAFF.

Many counts were recorded for this clonotype. A read error may produce the germline difference seen at one junction end. The rearrangement links TRBV24-1 to TRBJ2-2; perhaps TRBD2 as D (5 bases). Germline loops: CDR1 KGHDR, CDR2 SFDVKD. The CDR3 has 13 residues. CDR3 region: CATSGSVNTGELF. The CDR3, as DNA: TGTGCCACCAGTGGATCAGTGAACACCGGGGAGCTGTTT.

This clonotype occurred many times. This CDR3 reads CASNLDHNKETQYF. In nucleotides, the CDR3 is TGCGCCAGCAACCTCGACCATAATAAAGAGACCCAGTACTTC. The chain employs TRBV5-1 and TRBJ2-5; D is ambiguous. The CDR3 runs 14 residues. Trimming took off 6 bases at V and 3 bases at J, with 15 bases between the two ends. In germline, CDR1 is SGHRS, CDR2 YFSETQ. Supplemented by reference TRBV5-1 and TRBJ2-5, the full variable domain reads KAGVTQTPRYLIKTRGQQVTLSCSPISGHRSVSWYQQTPGQGLQFLFEYFSETQRNKGNFPGRFSGRQFSNSRSEMNVSTLELGDSALYLCASNLDHNKETQYFGPGTRLLVL.

Only a few counts were recorded for this clonotype. The chain is built from TRBV30 and TRBJ1-2; 8 nucleotides match TRBD1. The CDR3 is 13 residues long. Germline values: CDR1 GTSNPN, CDR2 SVGIG (reference sequence). With V trimmed by 4 bases and J by 2 bases, 3 bases remained unmatched. The CDR3 region is CAWTTGGNYGYTF. The CDR3 region has the DNA TGTGCCTGGACCACAGGGGGGAACTATGGCTACACCTTC.

This clonotype appeared many times. The rearrangement uses TRBV28 and TRBJ2-5; tentatively, D is TRBD2 (5 bases). CDR1 is MDHEN and CDR2 is SYDVKM in the germline V gene. The CDR3 runs 15 residues. V was cut by 7 bases and J by 0 bases, with 15 bases left in between. The CDR3 sequence: CASNSPSGNQETQYF. The CDR3 DNA reads as TGTGCCAGCAATTCACCCTCGGGGAACCAAGAGACCCAGTACTTC.

In regard to this clonotype: This may arise from a read error, as a much more abundant clone is one base away. The chain has TRBV19 and TRBJ1-5; D not resolved. The CDR3 length is 14 residues. The V and J ends lost 2 bases and 3 bases respectively, with 8 bases between them. CDR1 LNHDA and CDR2 SQIVND come from the germline V gene (reference sequence). The CDR3 loop reads CASSITVTNQPQHF. CDR3 nucleotide sequence: TGTGCCAGTAGTATAACCGTTACCAATCAGCCCCAGCATTTT.